A single sample gave rise to the 5 T cell receptor beta chains below, sequenced in a study of T-cell memory formation after mild COVID-19. TCRdb redid the calling of the 5' RACE reads with MiXCR, one entry per CDR3 protein. The sample gives some 100,000 distinct CDR3 sequences, around 10% of which show up once; about two fifths is in the top ten. The sample was PBMCs or a T cell subset sorted from them (not recorded which). The source of these receptors is a man between 18 and 35 years old who had mild COVID-19 (a few samples of this study predate the infection). Cell type and time point are not known.

The chain employs TRBV27 and TRBJ1-1; no reliable D call. Trimming shortened V by 6 bases and J by 1 base, and 18 bases separated the two germline ends. Germline assignment: CDR1 MNHEY and CDR2 SMNVEV (reference sequence). The CDR3 extends over 16 amino acids. CDR3 sequence reads: CASRTRVDGSNTEAFF. The CDR3 region has the DNA TGTGCCAGCAGGACTAGAGTGGACGGTTCGAACACTGAAGCTTTCTTT.

This clonotype was observed at least ten times. Germline is not matched at one junction end, which may reflect a read error. The V gene is TRBV7-9, the J gene TRBJ2-5, with D possibly matching TRBD1 (7 bases). The CDR3 spans 12 residues. Germline-derived CDR1 and CDR2 are SEHNR and FQNEAQ (reference sequence). The CDR3 nucleotides read TGTGCCAGCACCCCCAGGGGGGCTACCCCTCACTTC. The encoded protein is CASTPRGATPHF.

This clonotype was seen at least ten times. V is TRBV28 and J is TRBJ2-1; D uncertain. This CDR3 region has 15 residues. Germline V gene lookup returns CDR1 MDHEN and CDR2 SYDVKM. The V and J ends lost 4 bases and 0 bases respectively, with 10 bases between them. CDR3 bases: TGTGCCAGCAGTTCTGGGGTGAGCTCCTACAATGAGCAGTTCTTC. Amino acids: CASSSGVSSYNEQFF.

The CDR3 nucleotides are TGCAGTGCCCAGAAGGACCAAGAGACCCAGTACTTC. Its translation is CSAQKDQETQYF. This chain joins TRBV20-1 and TRBJ2-5; D ambiguous. Trimming left V 6 bases short and J 0 bases short, with 8 bases between. CDR3 length: 12 residues. In germline, CDR1 is DFQATT, CDR2 SNEGSKA (reference sequence).

The V and J genes are TRBV5-4 and TRBJ2-3, with 7 bases lining up with TRBD2. The germline V gene has CDR1 SGHNT and CDR2 YYREEE (reference sequence). The CDR3 contains 15 residues. With V trimmed by 0 bases and J by 3 bases, 4 bases remained unmatched. The CDR3 loop reads CASSLEAGGTDTQYF. The CDR3 DNA reads TGTGCCAGCAGCTTGGAAGCCGGGGGGACAGATACGCAGTATTTT.